This T cell receptor (beta chain) comes out of a study of blood T cell repertoires in COVID-19. Looking at the study overall: Collection of acute and convalescent COVID-19 samples took place in the United States, Italy and Spain. Sources were T cells, B-cell-depleted T cells, or PBMCs; the material itself was cDNA or gDNA.

Original data processing: Estimated nucleated cell counts came from reference gene primer amplification. Method: immunoSEQ multiplex PCR; TCRdb's copy keeps in-frame clones and lacks some. The V and J calls and clone size come from that table; D and trimming were worked out from the DNA. Of 390,000 or so clones listed, around nine tenths are singletons. Trimming cost V 2 bases and J 4 bases; bases outside gene matches: 15. Germline V gives CDR1 PRHDT, CDR2 FYEKMQ (reference sequence). The CDR3 totals 19 residues. The V and J genes are TRBV13 and TRBJ2-2; 8 nucleotides align to TRBD2. Sequenced: PBMCs or T cells enriched from blood (not recorded which). The sequence derives from a woman aged 50 to 60 who had recovered from COVID-19. CDR3 in DNA: TGTGCCAGCAGCTTATACGGGAGGGGACCCTTTTCGATCACCGGGGAGCTGTTTTTT. Its protein product is CASSLYGRGPFSITGELFF.